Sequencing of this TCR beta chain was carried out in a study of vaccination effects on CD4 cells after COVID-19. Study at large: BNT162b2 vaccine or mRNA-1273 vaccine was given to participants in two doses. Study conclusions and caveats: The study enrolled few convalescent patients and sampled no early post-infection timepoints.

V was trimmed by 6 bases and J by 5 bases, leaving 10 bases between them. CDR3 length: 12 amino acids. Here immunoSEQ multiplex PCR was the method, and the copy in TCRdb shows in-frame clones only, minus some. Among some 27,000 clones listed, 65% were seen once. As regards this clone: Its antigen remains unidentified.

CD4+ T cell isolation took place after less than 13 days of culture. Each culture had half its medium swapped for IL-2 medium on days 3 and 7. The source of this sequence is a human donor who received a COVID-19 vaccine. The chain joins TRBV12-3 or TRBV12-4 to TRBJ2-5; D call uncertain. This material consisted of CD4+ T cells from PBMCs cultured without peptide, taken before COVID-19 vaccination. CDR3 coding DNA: TGTGCCAGCAGCACGCAAAGGGAGACCCAGTACTTC. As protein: CASSTQRETQYF.